The clone carrying this T cell receptor beta chain turned up a few times. TCRdb reanalysed the 5' RACE reads using MiXCR and keeps one entry per CDR3 protein. Of around 40,000 distinct CDR3 sequences in the sample, around a tenth are singletons; the top ten hold 20% to 25%. Germline V lookup: CDR1 SEHNR, CDR2 FQNEAQ (reference sequence). V lost 6 bases and J 3 bases, leaving 14 bases between the germline ends. This CDR3 spans 15 amino acids. The data were taken from a study of early T cells in non-severe SARS-CoV-2 infection. The V and J genes are TRBV7-9 and TRBJ2-2, with D perhaps matching TRBD1 or TRBD2 (6 bases each). This TCR derives from an adult who was a healthcare worker with PCR-confirmed SARS-CoV-2 infection or an uninfected control (not recorded which). The sample taken for sequencing was whole blood. This chain's CDR3 is CASRQEGGYTGELFF. CDR3 nucleotides: TGTGCCAGCAGACAGGAGGGGGGATACACCGGGGAGCTGTTTTTT.